These 30 T cell receptor beta chains were all obtained from the same sample, sequenced in a study of T-cell reconstitution after alpha-beta-depleted transplantation in children. Unique molecular identifiers were incorporated into the prepared TCRbeta library. Via MiXCR, TCRdb re-called the PCR reads, giving one row per CDR3 protein. The sample has some 490,000 distinct CDR3 sequences, approximately 13% seen once. The material sequenced was PBMCs from the stem cell graft donor, taken from the stem cell graft. These receptors were obtained from a human donor who donated a stem cell graft to a child with combined immunodeficiency.

The chain's CDR3 is CASRETGGPYVGQFF. Written as DNA, the CDR3 is TGTGCCAGCAGGGAAACGGGAGGACCCTATGTTGGGCAGTTCTTC. This rearrangement joins TRBV2 to TRBJ2-1, with TRBD2 matching over 7 bases. The length of the CDR3 is 15 residues. Per the germline V gene, CDR1 is SNHLY and CDR2 is FYNNEI. V lost 6 bases, J lost 12 bases, and 17 bases stayed unmatched. The variable domain in full, with the rest retrieved from reference TRBV2 and TRBJ2-1, is EPEVTQTPSHQVTQMGQEVILRCVPISNHLYFYWYRQILGQKVEFLVSFYNNEISEKSEIFDDQFSVERPDGSNFTLKIRSTKLEDSAMYFCASRETGGPYVGQFFGPGTRLTVL.

This chain joins TRBV2 and TRBJ2-3, with TRBD2 matching 7 bases. Germline V gives CDR1 SNHLY, CDR2 FYNNEI. The CDR3 loop spans 14 amino acids. Trimming cost V 7 bases and J 1 base; bases outside gene matches: 5. CDR3 nucleotides: TGTGCCAGCAATGGGAGGGCGGGCACAGATACGCAGTATTTT. It yields the protein CASNGRAGTDTQYF.

The rearrangement links TRBV16 to TRBJ1-1; no reliable D call. V shed 1 base and J shed 1 base, with 7 bases lying between them. The length of the CDR3 is 14 residues. Germline lookup yields CDR1 KGHSY and CDR2 FQNENV. This CDR3 reads CASSQYVGNTEAFF. The CDR3, as DNA: TGTGCCAGCAGCCAATATGTAGGGAACACTGAAGCTTTCTTT.

This rearrangement joins TRBV27 to TRBJ1-5; TRBD1 agrees at 9 bases. The CDR3 length is 16 residues. Per germline, CDR1 MNHEY and CDR2 SMNVEV (reference sequence). V trimming: 0 bases; J trimming: 2 bases; junction bases outside the gene matches: 2. The CDR3 region is CASSLSWTGGNQPQHF. The CDR3 region has the DNA TGTGCCAGCAGTTTATCTTGGACAGGGGGCAATCAGCCCCAGCATTTT.

This clonotype was recorded many times. The gene calls are TRBV6-5 and TRBJ2-7, with D tentatively TRBD1 or TRBD2 (5 bases each). V was pared by 3 bases and J by 7 bases, with 19 bases between. In germline, CDR1 is MNHEY, CDR2 SVGAGI. This CDR3 spans 15 amino acids. CDR3 DNA sequence: TGTGCCAGCAGTTATTCCGGGACCAACGCCAGGGAGCAGTACTTC. This encodes CASSYSGTNAREQYF.

This clonotype was detected a few times. The rearrangement joins TRBV7-2 to TRBJ1-5; D perhaps matches TRBD1 (5 bases). The CDR3 runs to 15 residues. CDR1 and CDR2 from the germline V gene are SGHTA and FQGNSA. The V gene lost 5 bases and the J gene lost 2 bases, with 13 bases spanning the gap. CDR3 in DNA: TGTGCCAGCAGCGTCGTCGGGGGAGGCAATCAGCCCCAGCATTTT. Protein sequence: CASSVVGGGNQPQHF. The entire variable domain, with the rest obtained from reference TRBV7-2 and TRBJ1-5, is as follows: GAGVSQSPSNKVTEKGKDVELRCDPISGHTALYWYRQSLGQGLEFLIYFQGNSAPDKSGLPSDRFSAERTGGSVSTLTIQRTQQEDSAVYLCASSVVGGGNQPQHFGDGTRLSIL.

This clonotype was seen repeatedly, ten times or more. V and J are TRBV7-2 and TRBJ2-7, with 11 nucleotides matching TRBD2. V lost 5 bases to trimming and J lost 4 bases; unmatched junction nucleotides: 4. The CDR3 contains 14 residues. Germline V gene data show CDR1 as SGHTA and CDR2 as FQGNSA. The CDR3 spells CASSPASGRYEQYF. Written as DNA, the CDR3 is TGTGCCAGCAGCCCAGCTAGCGGGAGGTACGAGCAGTACTTC. Looking up the rest from reference TRBV7-2 and TRBJ2-7 gives the full variable domain: GAGVSQSPSNKVTEKGKDVELRCDPISGHTALYWYRQSLGQGLEFLIYFQGNSAPDKSGLPSDRFSAERTGGSVSTLTIQRTQQEDSAVYLCASSPASGRYEQYFGPGTRLTVT.

The chain is built from TRBV4-3 and TRBJ2-7; weak D call: TRBD1 (6 bases). Germline lookup yields CDR1 LGHNA and CDR2 YSLEER. Between the trimmed V and J ends, which lost 1 base and 9 bases, there was a span of 19 bases. The CDR3 covers 15 residues. The CDR3 coding sequence is TGCGCCAGCAGCCAAGTGACAGGATCAGCATTAGGGCAGTACTTC. It codes for CASSQVTGSALGQYF.

V is TRBV18 and J is TRBJ1-1; D perhaps matches TRBD1 (6 bases). The V gene's germline CDR1 is KGHSH and CDR2 LQKENI. Trimming left V 3 bases short and J 2 bases short, with 13 bases between. The CDR3 has 15 amino acids. CDR3 sequence reads: CASSPITGPNTEAFF. CDR3 DNA: TGTGCCAGCTCACCGATCACAGGGCCAAACACTGAAGCTTTCTTT.

Only a few counts were recorded for this clonotype. The chain combines TRBV4-3 with TRBJ2-7; D ambiguous. In germline, CDR1 is LGHNA, CDR2 YSLEER. The CDR3 spans 15 residues. V was trimmed by 1 base and J by 3 bases, leaving 13 bases between them. CDR3 sequence: CASSQGPGPHYEQYF. In DNA form, the CDR3 reads TGCGCCAGCAGCCAAGGCCCCGGACCCCACTACGAGCAGTACTTC.

This clonotype was seen only once. The chain carries TRBV10-3 and TRBJ2-1; D not resolved. The CDR3 spans 16 residues. Germline-derived CDR1 and CDR2 are ENHRY and SYGVKD. The V and J ends lost 2 bases and 6 bases respectively, with 17 bases between them. The CDR3 spells CAISEATLGRFNEQFF. The CDR3 DNA is TGTGCCATCAGTGAGGCCACACTTGGCAGGTTCAATGAGCAGTTCTTC.

This clonotype was recorded at least ten times. The rearrangement links TRBV12-3 or TRBV12-4 to TRBJ2-2; a weak D match, TRBD2 (6 bases). The CDR3 runs 15 residues. Trimming took off 8 bases at V and 0 bases at J, with 13 bases between the two ends. The CDR3 nucleotides read TGTGCCAGCTTGTGGGGGGTAGCGAACACCGGGGAGCTGTTTTTT. This codes for CASLWGVANTGELFF.

The rearrangement joins TRBV14 to TRBJ2-1; D possibly matches TRBD1 or TRBD2 (5 bases each). V was shortened by 4 bases and J by 9 bases, with 13 bases between the two germline ends. This CDR3 region has 13 residues. CDR1 is SGHDN and CDR2 is FVKESK in the germline V gene. In DNA form, the CDR3 reads TGTGCCAGCAGCCTGGGACCTCCGGTTGAGCAGTTCTTC. As protein: CASSLGPPVEQFF.

Details on this clonotype: Possible read error: a much larger clone is one base away. CDR3 protein: CASSTGLAGETQYF. The CDR3 bases are TGTGCCAGCAGCACGGGACTAGCGGGAGAGACCCAGTACTTC. The chain uses TRBV5-6 and TRBJ2-5; 12 nucleotides agree with TRBD2. Germline lookup yields CDR1 SGHDT and CDR2 YYEEEE. The CDR3 is 14 amino acids. J was trimmed by 4 bases and V by 4 bases; bases with no gene match: 2.

This clonotype was counted only a few times. The chain has TRBV20-1 and TRBJ2-5; maybe TRBD2 (6 bases). The V gene's germline CDR1 is DFQATT and CDR2 SNEGSKA (reference sequence). Trimming shortened V by 5 bases and J by 0 bases, and 13 bases separated the two germline ends. CDR3 length equals 14 residues. This CDR3 reads CSASDLAYQETQYF. The CDR3 nucleotides read TGCAGTGCTTCGGACCTAGCGTACCAAGAGACCCAGTACTTC.

The chain has TRBV21-1 and TRBJ1-3; the table's TRBD1 call for D was not verified on the DNA. TRBV21-1 is a known pseudogene. This CDR3 is 16 amino acids long. CDR3 in amino acids: CASSKEGRSSGNTIYF. The CDR3 bases are TGTGCCAGCAGCAAAGAGGGGCGCAGCTCTGGAAACACCATATATTTT.

This clonotype showed up many times. The chain has TRBV20-1 and TRBJ2-1; 13 positions agree with TRBD2. With V trimmed by 6 bases and J by 1 base, 15 bases remained unmatched. Germline CDR1 is DFQATT and CDR2 is SNEGSKA (reference sequence). The CDR3 extends over 19 amino acids. The CDR3 DNA follows: TGCAGTGCGTATCCCCGGACTAGCGGGAGTAGGGTATCCTACAATGAGCAGTTCTTC. Translation gives CSAYPRTSGSRVSYNEQFF.

A few counts support this clonotype. One end of the junction does not line up with germline, which may come from a read error. The DNA for the CDR3 is TGTGCCAGCCTTCCGGGGGGCCCCTCCCACGAGCAGTACTTC. Protein: CASLPGGPSHEQYF. This chain connects TRBV7-9 to TRBJ2-7, with D tentatively TRBD2 (7 bases). The CDR3 is 14 amino acids. Germline V gene sequence: CDR1 SEHNR, CDR2 FQNEAQ (reference sequence).

V and J are TRBV5-4 and TRBJ2-1; D may correspond to TRBD1 or TRBD2 (5 bases each). V dropped 1 base and J dropped 9 bases, with 20 bases sitting between them. Per the germline V gene, CDR1 is SGHNT and CDR2 is YYREEE (reference sequence). The CDR3 runs 16 residues. The CDR3: CASSLTRDPHRAEQFF. CDR3 bases: TGTGCCAGCAGCTTGACCCGGGACCCACACCGGGCTGAGCAGTTCTTC.

There are a few counts of this clonotype. CDR3 sequence (DNA): TGTGCCAGCAGCTCCTCGGACAGGCTCCACGAGCAGTACTTC. The encoded protein is CASSSSDRLHEQYF. The chain couples TRBV7-9 to TRBJ2-7, with 7 bases aligning to TRBD1. V lost 4 bases and J lost 5; bases outside the gene matches: 8. Germline V CDR1 and CDR2: SEHNR, FQNEAQ (reference sequence). The CDR3 runs to 14 residues.

Only a few counts were recorded for this clonotype. The chain recombines TRBV11-2 with TRBJ2-5; 11 nucleotides agree with TRBD1. Germline V gene sequence: CDR1 SGHAT, CDR2 FQNNGV. Trimming removed 1 base from V and 5 bases from J; junction bases left unmatched: 3. CDR3 size: 15 residues. DNA for the CDR3: TGTGCCAGCAGCTTAGTCGGGACAGGGGGGGAGACCCAGTACTTC. This codes for CASSLVGTGGETQYF. Together with reference TRBV11-2 and TRBJ2-5, the CDR3 gives the full variable domain: EAGVAQSPRYKIIEKRQSVAFWCNPISGHATLYWYQQILGQGPKLLIQFQNNGVVDDSQLPKDRFSAERLKGVDSTLKIQPAKLEDSAVYLCASSLVGTGGETQYFGPGTRLLVL.

This clonotype was observed a handful of times. The chain recombines TRBV12-3 or TRBV12-4 with TRBJ2-3, with 7 nucleotides matching TRBD1. The CDR3 totals 16 residues. After removal of 6 bases from V and 3 bases from J, the junction contained 12 bases not matched to a gene. CDR3 nucleotides: TGTGCCAGCAGACGGGGATCGACAGGGTGGACAGATACGCAGTATTTT. It translates to CASRRGSTGWTDTQYF.

This clonotype was observed at least ten times. The chain uses TRBV7-2 and TRBJ2-7; 8 bases align to TRBD2. The CDR3 covers 15 residues. V was clipped by 5 bases and J by 3 bases; unmatched bases: 9. The V gene's germline CDR1 is SGHTA and CDR2 FQGNSA. CDR3 protein: CASSPTGGNVYEQYF. The CDR3, as DNA: TGTGCCAGCAGCCCGACGGGGGGGAACGTCTACGAGCAGTACTTC.

This clonotype was recorded a few times. The CDR3 loop is CASRPGEGRTSYNEQFF. CDR3 sequence (DNA): TGTGCCAGCAGACCCGGAGAGGGGCGGACCTCCTACAATGAGCAGTTCTTC. This chain links TRBV2 with TRBJ2-1, with D perhaps TRBD1 or TRBD2 (5 bases each). The V and J ends lost 6 bases and 0 bases respectively, with 18 bases between them. The germline V gene encodes CDR1 SNHLY and CDR2 FYNNEI. The length of the CDR3 is 17 residues.

The V and J genes are TRBV14 and TRBJ2-5; D is uncertain. V was trimmed by 4 bases and J by 5 bases, leaving 8 bases between them. The germline V gene has CDR1 SGHDN and CDR2 FVKESK. There are 12 residues in the CDR3. Here the CDR3 DNA reads TGTGCCAGCAGCCGGTCGAGGGAGACCCAGTACTTC. This codes for CASSRSRETQYF. The full variable domain, rest sourced from reference TRBV14 and TRBJ2-5, is EAGVTQFPSHSVIEKGQTVTLRCDPISGHDNLYWYRRVMGKEIKFLLHFVKESKQDESGMPNNRFLAERTGGTYSTLKVQPAELEDSGVYFCASSRSRETQYFGPGTRLLVL.

The chain couples TRBV5-5 to TRBJ2-5; 7 bases are shared with TRBD2. CDR3 length equals 14 residues. With V trimmed by 4 bases and J by 4 bases, 7 bases remained unmatched. Germline V CDR1 and CDR2: SGHKS, YYEKEE (reference sequence). CDR3 loop: CASSRSGVGETQYF. For the CDR3, the DNA is TGTGCCAGCAGCCGCAGCGGGGTTGGAGAGACCCAGTACTTC.

This chain links TRBV6-2 or TRBV6-3 with TRBJ2-1; 8 bases agree with TRBD2. V was pared by 6 bases and J by 15 bases, with 22 bases of the junction left unmatched. The CDR3 length is 16 residues. The germline V gene encodes CDR1 MNHEY and CDR2 SVGEGT. The chain's CDR3 is CASRSRLLAEAAFVFF. DNA of the CDR3: TGTGCCAGCAGATCACGATTACTAGCGGAGGCCGCTTTCGTGTTCTTC.

This clonotype was found a few times. The chain recombines TRBV9 with TRBJ2-7; D may be TRBD2 (7 bases). Germline V gene data show CDR1 as SGDLS and CDR2 as YYNGEE. CDR3 size: 13 residues. Between the trimmed V and J ends, which lost 0 bases and 6 bases, there was a span of 10 bases. Here the CDR3 DNA reads TGTGCCAGCAGCGTAGAAGGGGGGGGCGAGCAGTACTTC. Residues: CASSVEGGGEQYF.

About this clonotype itself: A clone one base away is much larger, so this may be a read error. The V gene is TRBV12-3 or TRBV12-4, the J gene TRBJ1-1; perhaps TRBD1 as D (5 bases). This CDR3 contains 14 residues. The CDR3 DNA reads as TGTACCAGCAGTTTAGAGGGGACGAACACTGAAGCTTTCTTT. This translates into CTSSLEGTNTEAFF.

This clonotype was seen a single time. The chain joins TRBV10-3 to TRBJ2-7; D might be TRBD1 or TRBD2, each matching 5 bases. Germline V lookup: CDR1 ENHRY, CDR2 SYGVKD. Trimming left V 6 bases short and J 1 base short, with 13 bases between. The CDR3 totals 14 residues. In DNA, the CDR3 is TGTGCCATCAGCAGGGACCGACCGTCCTACGAGCAGTACTTC. It specifies CAISRDRPSYEQYF.